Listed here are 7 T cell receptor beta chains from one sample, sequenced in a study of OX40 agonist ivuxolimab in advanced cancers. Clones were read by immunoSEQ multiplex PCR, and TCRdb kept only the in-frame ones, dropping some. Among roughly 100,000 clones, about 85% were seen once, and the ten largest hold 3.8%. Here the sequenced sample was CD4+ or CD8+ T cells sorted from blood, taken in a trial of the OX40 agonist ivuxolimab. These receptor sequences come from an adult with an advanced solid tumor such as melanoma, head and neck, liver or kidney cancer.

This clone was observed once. This CDR3 is CASSLNPGRTYEQYF. The CDR3 bases are TGTGCCAGCAGCTTAAACCCGGGTCGTACCTACGAGCAGTACTTC. The V and J genes are TRBV7-3 and TRBJ2-7; no definite D call. This CDR3 spans 15 amino acids. Germline CDR1 and CDR2: SGHTA and FQGTGA. Trimming stripped 1 base from V and 2 bases from J, with 12 bases between.

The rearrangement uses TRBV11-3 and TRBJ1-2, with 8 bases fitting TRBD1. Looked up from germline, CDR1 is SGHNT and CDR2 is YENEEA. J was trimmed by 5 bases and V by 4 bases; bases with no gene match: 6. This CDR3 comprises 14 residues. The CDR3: CASSSQGAAYGYTF. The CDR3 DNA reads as TGTGCCAGCAGCTCGCAGGGGGCTGCTTATGGCTACACCTTC.

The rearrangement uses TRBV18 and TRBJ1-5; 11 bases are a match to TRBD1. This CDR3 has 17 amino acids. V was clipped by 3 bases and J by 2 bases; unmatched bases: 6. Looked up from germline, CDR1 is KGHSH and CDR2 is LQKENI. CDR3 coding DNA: TGTGCCAGCTCACCGGGACAGGGGGTTTGGCGCAATCAGCCCCAGCATTTT. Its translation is CASSPGQGVWRNQPQHF.

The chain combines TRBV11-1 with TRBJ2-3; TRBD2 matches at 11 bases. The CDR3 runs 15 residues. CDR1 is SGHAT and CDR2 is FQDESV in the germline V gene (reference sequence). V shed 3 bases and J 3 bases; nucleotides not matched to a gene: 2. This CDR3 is CASSLGLAETDTQYF. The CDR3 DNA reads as TGTGCCAGCAGCTTGGGACTAGCGGAAACAGATACGCAGTATTTT.

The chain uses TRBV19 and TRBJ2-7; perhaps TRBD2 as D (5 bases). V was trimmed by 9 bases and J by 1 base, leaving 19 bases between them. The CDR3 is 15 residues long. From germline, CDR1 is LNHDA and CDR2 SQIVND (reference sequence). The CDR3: CASSSSPGFSYEQYF. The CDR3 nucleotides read TGTGCCAGCTCCTCGTCTCCGGGATTTTCCTACGAGCAGTACTTC.

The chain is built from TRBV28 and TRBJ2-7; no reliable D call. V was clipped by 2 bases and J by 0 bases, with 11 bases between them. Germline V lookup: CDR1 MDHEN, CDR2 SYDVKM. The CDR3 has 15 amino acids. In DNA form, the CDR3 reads TGTGCCAGCAGTTTACTAGGACGAGACTCCTACGAGCAGTACTTC. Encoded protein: CASSLLGRDSYEQYF.

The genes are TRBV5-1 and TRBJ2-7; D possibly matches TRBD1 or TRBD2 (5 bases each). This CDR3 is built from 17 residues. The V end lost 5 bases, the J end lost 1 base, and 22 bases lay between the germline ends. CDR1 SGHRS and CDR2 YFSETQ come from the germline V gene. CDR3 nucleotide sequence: TGCGCCAGCAGTACTACAGGAACATGGGACGGTTCCTACGAGCAGTACTTC. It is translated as CASSTTGTWDGSYEQYF.